This record looks at one T cell receptor beta chain sequence and its context. The data were taken from a study of T cells in Graves' hyperthyroidism and ophthalmopathy. The V gene's germline CDR1 is SEHNR and CDR2 FQNEAQ (reference sequence). V lost 2 bases to trimming and J lost 1 base, with 8 bases between them. The CDR3 has 14 amino acids. It was RNA transcripts that yielded the amplified TCR beta CDR3 regions. Primed by the HTBI set, a first-round RT-PCR was run on the TCR CDR3. TCRdb used MiXCR to reprocess the multiplex PCR reads, holding one entry per CDR3 protein. The data contain some 580,000 distinct CDR3 sequences, roughly a sixth of them singletons.

This chain links TRBV7-9 with TRBJ1-2; no clear D. This clonotype was sampled from a woman between 40 and 50 years old with Graves' ophthalmopathy. Input material: blood. CDR3 sequence (DNA): TGTGCCAGCAGCTTAAGTTACAGTAACTATGGCTACACCTTC. Its protein product is CASSLSYSNYGYTF.